This T cell receptor (beta chain) derives from a study of blood T cell repertoires in COVID-19. Background on the study: From the United States, Italy and Spain came samples of acute and convalescent COVID-19.

In regard to this clone: At one end, the junction sequence differs from germline, possibly due to a read error.

Profiled with immunoSEQ multiplex PCR; TCRdb holds only in-frame clones, not every one. Of hundreds of thousands of clones in the sample, around 80% were seen once. Across fewer than 25 US areas, participants ranged in age from about 18 to 90 years. The germline CDR1 and CDR2 sequences are SGHRS and YFSETQ. CDR3 size: 15 residues. The sequencing sample was made of PBMCs or T cells enriched from blood (not recorded which). The chain employs TRBV5-1 and TRBJ2-2, with 8 positions matching TRBD1. This sequence originates from a man in his thirties or forties with acute COVID-19. The CDR3, as DNA: TGTGCCAGCAGCTTGGACAGGGCCGACACCGGGGAGCTGTTTTTT. It encodes CASSLDRADTGELFF. The full variable domain, with the rest looked up from reference TRBV5-1 and TRBJ2-2, is KAGVTQTPRYLIKTRGQQVTLSCSPISGHRSVSWYQQTPGQGLQFLFEYFSETQRNKGNFPGRFSGRQFSNSRSEMNVSTLELGDSALYLCASSLDRADTGELFFGEGSRLTVL.